Listed below are T cell receptor beta chains from one sample, sequenced in a study of PD-L1 blockade in urothelial cancer. Data came from immunoSEQ multiplex PCR; TCRdb stores just in-frame clones and leaves some out. Among 90,000 to 120,000 clones listed, about 90% were seen once. Sequencing was performed on PBMCs, taken around atezolizumab (anti-PD-L1) treatment. These receptors originate from a woman older than 75 with urothelial cancer. Each CDR3 is given with its conserved first and last residue. A D gene is named only where the DNA matches it firmly. Clone size is shown for a subset of rows, as once, few, many or a class of expanded clone.

length,D,V,J,size,CDR3,DNA
16,-,TRBV9,TRBJ2-5,few,CASSVREGSGGETQYF,TGTGCCAGCAGCGTGAGAGAGGGGAGTGGGGGGGAGACCCAGTACTTC
13,TRBD1,TRBV2,TRBJ2-5,-,CASTDRVAPTQYF,TGTGCCAGCACAGACAGGGTAGCCCCGACCCAGTACTTC
15,-,TRBV9,TRBJ1-4,-,CASSVVDSPNEKLFF,TGTGCCAGCAGCGTAGTGGACAGCCCTAATGAAAAACTGTTTTTT
14,-,TRBV10-3,TRBJ1-3,-,CAISESQGRDTIYF,TGTGCCATCAGTGAGTCGCAGGGCAGGGACACCATATATTTT
17,TRBD2,TRBV28,TRBJ2-1,-,CASSPPTSGSWGVEQFF,TGTGCCAGCAGTCCCCCAACTAGCGGGAGTTGGGGAGTTGAGCAGTTCTTC
13,-,TRBV4-1,TRBJ2-5,once,CASSQDGVQTQYF,TGCGCCAGCAGCCAAGACGGGGTGCAGACCCAGTACTTC
14,-,TRBV9,TRBJ1-1,-,CASSPGTTNTEAFF,TGTGCCAGCAGCCCTGGGACAACGAACACTGAAGCTTTCTTT
14,TRBD1,TRBV28,TRBJ1-3,-,CASSPRGLGNTIYF,TGTGCCAGCAGTCCGAGGGGGCTCGGAAACACCATATATTTT
13,-,TRBV2,TRBJ1-3,-,CASSGVRGNTIYF,TGTGCCAGCAGCGGGGTTAGGGGAAACACCATATATTTT
15,TRBD1,TRBV11-2,TRBJ2-7,-,CASSLPGTGAGEQYF,TGTGCCAGCAGCTTACCCGGGACAGGGGCGGGAGAGCAGTACTTC
18,TRBD1,TRBV5-1,TRBJ1-4,-,CASSSGGQGFATNEKLFF,TGCGCCAGCAGCTCGGGGGGACAGGGGTTCGCAACTAATGAAAAACTGTTTTTT
13,-,TRBV14,TRBJ2-7,-,CASSRGLTYEQYF,TGTGCCAGCAGCCGCGGACTGACCTACGAGCAGTACTTC
13,TRBD2,TRBV7-9,TRBJ2-1,-,CASRRTSGGEQFF,TGTGCCAGCAGGCGGACTAGCGGAGGTGAGCAGTTCTTC
15,TRBD1,TRBV30,TRBJ1-5,-,CAWSATGGTGQPQHF,TGTGCCTGGAGCGCCACAGGGGGCACGGGGCAGCCCCAGCATTTT
15,-,TRBV4-1,TRBJ2-2,-,CASNRRTENTGELFF,TGCGCCAGCAACCGACGGACAGAGAACACCGGGGAGCTGTTTTTT
13,-,TRBV28,TRBJ1-2,-,CASTGRTFYGYTF,TGTGCCAGCACGGGTAGGACATTCTATGGCTACACCTTC
14,-,TRBV2,TRBJ1-4,-,CASSVGRVNEKLFF,TGTGCCAGCAGTGTAGGCAGGGTGAATGAAAAACTGTTTTTT
15,TRBD2,TRBV11-1,TRBJ2-1,-,CASSTRTSGSGEQFF,TGTGCCAGCAGCACCCGGACTAGCGGGAGCGGTGAGCAGTTCTTC
15,-,TRBV30,TRBJ2-1,-,CAWSVGAASYNEQFF,TGTGCCTGGAGTGTGGGAGCGGCCTCCTACAATGAGCAGTTCTTC
16,TRBD2,TRBV5-5,TRBJ2-3,-,CASSSGTSGSTDTQYF,TGTGCCAGCAGTTCCGGGACTAGCGGGAGCACAGATACGCAGTATTTT
14,TRBD2,TRBV7-9,TRBJ2-1,-,CASSTTSGNNEQFF,TGTGCCAGCAGCACGACTAGCGGGAACAATGAGCAGTTCTTC
15,TRBD1,TRBV5-1,TRBJ1-2,-,CASSSTPGQNYGYTF,TGCGCCAGCAGCTCCACCCCGGGACAGAACTATGGCTACACCTTC
15,TRBD2,TRBV2,TRBJ2-1,-,CASSVERELYNEQFF,TGTGCCAGCAGTGTCGAGCGGGAGCTCTACAATGAGCAGTTCTTC
11,-,TRBV28,TRBJ1-5,-,CASSAVQPQHF,TGTGCCAGCAGTGCAGTGCAGCCCCAGCATTTT
19,-,TRBV2,TRBJ2-5,few,CASIKWAPDSPPRRETQYF,TGTGCCAGCATAAAGTGGGCCCCGGACAGCCCTCCCCGCCGGGAGACCCAGTACTTC
13,-,TRBV10-1,TRBJ1-1,-,CASSEQGNTEAFF,TGCGCCAGCAGTGAGCAGGGAAACACTGAAGCTTTCTTT
13,-,TRBV5-4,TRBJ1-1,-,CASSGIGPTEAFF,TGTGCCAGCAGTGGCATTGGGCCAACTGAAGCTTTCTTT
11,-,TRBV20-1,TRBJ1-3,-,CSASSGNTIYF,TGCAGTGCTAGTAGTGGAAACACCATATATTTT
14,TRBD1,TRBV28,TRBJ1-5,-,CASSLAGGSQPQHF,TGTGCCAGCAGTTTGGCAGGGGGCTCTCAGCCCCAGCATTTT
12,TRBD1,TRBV28,TRBJ2-1,-,CASSSRGFEQFF,TGTGCCAGCAGTTCCAGGGGGTTCGAGCAGTTCTTC
12,-,TRBV30,TRBJ2-7,-,CAWSLQGNEQYF,TGTGCCTGGAGTCTCCAGGGAAACGAGCAGTACTTC
15,-,TRBV5-1,TRBJ2-3,-,CASSTQAGTLDTQYF,TGCGCCAGCAGCACCCAAGCGGGCACCTTAGATACGCAGTATTTT
13,-,TRBV6-5,TRBJ1-5,few,CASTGQRGQPQHF,TGTGCCAGCACAGGACAGCGCGGGCAGCCCCAGCATTTT
13,-,TRBV5-8,TRBJ2-2,-,CASPGVNTGELFF,TGTGCCAGCCCGGGAGTAAATACCGGGGAGCTGTTTTTT
14,TRBD2,TRBV28,TRBJ2-7,once,CASRDSGRANEQYF,TGTGCCAGCAGAGACAGCGGGAGGGCCAACGAGCAGTACTTC
14,-,TRBV6-6,TRBJ2-5,-,CASSYERPQETQYF,TGTGCCAGCAGTTACGAGCGGCCACAAGAGACCCAGTACTTC
15,-,TRBV7-2,TRBJ1-4,-,CASRPDRSTNEKLFF,TGTGCCAGCAGGCCCGACAGGTCGACTAATGAAAAACTGTTTTTT
18,TRBD1,TRBV18,TRBJ1-1,-,CASSLLSEGAGMNTEAFF,TGTGCCAGCTCCTTACTTTCCGAGGGGGCCGGGATGAACACTGAAGCTTTCTTT
16,-,TRBV5-1,TRBJ2-1,-,CASSLGPRSSYNEQFF,TGCGCCAGCAGCTTGGGTCCAAGGAGCTCCTACAATGAGCAGTTCTTC
15,-,TRBV19,TRBJ1-5,-,CASSITGYGGQPQHF,TGTGCCAGTAGTATTACCGGGTACGGGGGTCAGCCCCAGCATTTT
13,TRBD1,TRBV7-9,TRBJ1-4,-,CASSSGTGEKLFF,TGTGCCAGCAGCTCGGGGACAGGCGAAAAACTGTTTTTT
16,TRBD1,TRBV28,TRBJ1-1,-,CASSFDPDRVRSEAFF,TGTGCCAGCAGTTTCGACCCCGACAGGGTTCGGTCTGAAGCTTTCTTT
14,-,TRBV28,TRBJ1-5,-,CASSSNRPNQPQHF,TGTGCCAGCAGTTCGAACAGACCAAATCAGCCCCAGCATTTT
13,-,TRBV5-4,TRBJ1-2,-,CASRSGGNYGYTF,TGTGCCAGCAGGAGCGGGGGTAACTATGGCTACACCTTC
14,TRBD1,TRBV4-1,TRBJ2-1,-,CASSEQGVSSEQFF,TGCGCCAGCAGCGAACAGGGGGTGTCATCTGAGCAGTTCTTC
12,-,TRBV6-6,TRBJ2-7,-,CASSAYSYEQYF,TGTGCCAGCTCCGCATACAGCTACGAGCAGTACTTC